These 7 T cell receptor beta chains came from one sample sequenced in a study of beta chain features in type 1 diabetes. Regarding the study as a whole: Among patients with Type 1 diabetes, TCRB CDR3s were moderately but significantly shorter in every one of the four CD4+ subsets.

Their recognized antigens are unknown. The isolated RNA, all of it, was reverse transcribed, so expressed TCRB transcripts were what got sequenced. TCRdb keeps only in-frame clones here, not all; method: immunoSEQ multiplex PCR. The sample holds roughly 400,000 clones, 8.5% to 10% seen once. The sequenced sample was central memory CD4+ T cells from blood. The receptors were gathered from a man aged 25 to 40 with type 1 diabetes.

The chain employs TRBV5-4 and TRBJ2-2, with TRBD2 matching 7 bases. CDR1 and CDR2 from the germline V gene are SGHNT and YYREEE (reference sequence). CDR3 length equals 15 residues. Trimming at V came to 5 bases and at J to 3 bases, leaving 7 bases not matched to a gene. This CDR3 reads CASSSAGKDTGELFF. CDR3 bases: TGTGCCAGCAGTTCAGCGGGGAAAGACACCGGGGAGCTGTTTTTT.

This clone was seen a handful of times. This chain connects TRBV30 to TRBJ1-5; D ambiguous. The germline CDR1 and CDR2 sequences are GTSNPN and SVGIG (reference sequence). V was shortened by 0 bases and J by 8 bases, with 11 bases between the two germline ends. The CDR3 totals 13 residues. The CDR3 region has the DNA TGTGCCTGGAGTGTCGGGCCCCTGGAGCCCCAGCATTTT. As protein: CAWSVGPLEPQHF.

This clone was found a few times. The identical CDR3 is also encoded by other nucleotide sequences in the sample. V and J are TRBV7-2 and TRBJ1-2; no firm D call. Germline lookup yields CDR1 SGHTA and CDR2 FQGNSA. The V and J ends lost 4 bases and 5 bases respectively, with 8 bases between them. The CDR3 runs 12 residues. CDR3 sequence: CASSSPGYGYTF. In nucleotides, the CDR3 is TGTGCCAGCAGCTCACCGGGATATGGCTACACCTTC.

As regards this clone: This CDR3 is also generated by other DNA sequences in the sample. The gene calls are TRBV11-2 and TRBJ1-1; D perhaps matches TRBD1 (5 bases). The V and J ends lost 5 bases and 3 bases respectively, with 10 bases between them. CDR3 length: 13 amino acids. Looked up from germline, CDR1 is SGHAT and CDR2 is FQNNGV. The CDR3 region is CASSPRGDTEAFF. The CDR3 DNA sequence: TGTGCCAGCAGCCCGAGGGGCGACACTGAAGCTTTCTTT.

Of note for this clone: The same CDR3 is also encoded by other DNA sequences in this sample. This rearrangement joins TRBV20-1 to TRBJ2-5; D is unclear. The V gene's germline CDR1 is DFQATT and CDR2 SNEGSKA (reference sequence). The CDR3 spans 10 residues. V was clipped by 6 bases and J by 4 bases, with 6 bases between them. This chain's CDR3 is CSADRETQYF. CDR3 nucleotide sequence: TGCAGTGCGGACCGAGAGACCCAGTACTTC.

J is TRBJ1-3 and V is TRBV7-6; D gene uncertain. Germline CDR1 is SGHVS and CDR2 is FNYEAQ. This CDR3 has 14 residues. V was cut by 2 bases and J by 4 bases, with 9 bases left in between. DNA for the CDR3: TGTGCCAGCAGCTTATCGGGTTGGGGAAACACCATATATTTT. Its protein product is CASSLSGWGNTIYF.

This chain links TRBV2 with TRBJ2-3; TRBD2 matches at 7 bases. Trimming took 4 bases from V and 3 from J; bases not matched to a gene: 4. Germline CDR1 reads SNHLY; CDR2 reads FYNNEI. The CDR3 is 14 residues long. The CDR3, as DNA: TGTGCCAGCAGTGGGGAGGGCGGTACAGATACGCAGTATTTT. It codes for CASSGEGGTDTQYF.